A selection of T cell receptor beta chains follows, all from one sample in a study of early T cells in non-severe SARS-CoV-2 infection. TCRdb recomputed calls from the 5' RACE reads with MiXCR, one row per CDR3 protein. The table has about 69,000 distinct CDR3 sequences, approximately 4.5% seen once. Here the sequenced sample was whole blood, taken at baseline. These receptors came from an adult who was a healthcare worker with PCR-confirmed SARS-CoV-2 infection or an uninfected control (not recorded which). The donor label of this sample is uncertain. CDR3s include the opening cysteine and the closing phenylalanine or tryptophan. D genes are given only for firm matches. Rows give clone size only sometimes, using once, few, many, or a class for an expanded clone.

abundance,j_gene,d_gene,v_gene,CDR3aa,CDR3nt
many,TRBJ1-5,TRBD1,TRBV20-1,CSAIFGQGYQPQHF,TGCAGTGCTATTTTCGGACAGGGGTATCAGCCCCAGCATTTT
few,TRBJ2-1,TRBD2,TRBV20-1,CSASWASGGGYNEQFF,TGCAGTGCTAGTTGGGCTAGCGGGGGGGGTTACAATGAGCAGTTCTTC
many,TRBJ2-7,.,TRBV4-3,CASSQDLQRYENSF,TGCGCCAGCAGCCAAGATTTGCAGCGCTACGAAAACTCCTTC
many,TRBJ2-1,TRBD2,TRBV3-1,CASSPTTSGDNEQFF,TGTGCCAGCAGCCCGACGACTAGCGGGGACAATGAGCAGTTCTTC
few,TRBJ2-1,.,TRBV6-2/TRBV6-3,CASSYSAQPGYNEQFF,TGTGCCAGCAGTTACTCGGCACAGCCGGGGTACAATGAGCAGTTCTTC
many,TRBJ2-3,TRBD2,TRBV20-1,CSARDSAGESQYF,TGCAGTGCTAGAGATTCGGCGGGGGAATCGCAGTATTTT
many,TRBJ2-7,.,TRBV7-2,CASSPPSYEQYF,TGTGCCAGCAGCCCCCCGTCCTACGAGCAGTACTTC
.,TRBJ2-3,TRBD2,TRBV5-5,CASSLGLAASTDTQYF,TGTGCCAGCAGCTTGGGACTAGCGGCTAGCACAGATACGCAGTATTTT
few,TRBJ2-3,.,TRBV5-1,CASSLLAGTDTQYF,TGCGCCAGCAGCTTGTTGGCAGGGACAGATACGCAGTATTTT
few,TRBJ2-5,.,TRBV5-1,CASSLALDNIGTQYF,TGCGCCAGCAGCTTGGCCCTGGACAATATTGGGACCCAGTACTTC
few,TRBJ1-5,TRBD1,TRBV19,CASTATGNQPQHF,TGTGCCAGTACAGCGACAGGGAATCAGCCCCAGCATTTT
.,TRBJ2-2,.,TRBV28,CASSLSGGPTGELFF,TGTGCCAGCAGTTTATCCGGGGGGCCTACCGGGGAGCTGTTTTTT
many,TRBJ1-2,.,TRBV12-3/TRBV12-4,CASSLSANYGYTF,TGTGCCAGCAGTTTATCAGCTAACTATGGCTACACCTTC
few,TRBJ1-1,.,TRBV4-2,CASSQDRADRNTEAFF,TGTGCCAGCAGCCAAGATAGGGCGGATAGGAACACTGAAGCTTTCTTT
many,TRBJ1-4,TRBD1,TRBV4-3,CASSQDFGTDEKLFF,TGCGCCAGCAGCCAAGACTTCGGGACAGATGAAAAACTGTTTTTT
few,TRBJ2-7,TRBD2,TRBV12-3/TRBV12-4,CASRHGLAGAYEQYF,TGTGCCAGCAGGCACGGACTAGCGGGCGCCTACGAGCAGTACTTC
few,TRBJ2-1,.,TRBV11-3,CASSSAGEQFF,TGTGCCAGCAGCTCGGCAGGTGAGCAGTTCTTC
many,TRBJ1-6,.,TRBV11-2,CASTPYNSPLHF,TGTGCCAGCACCCCCTATAATTCACCCCTCCACTTT
many,TRBJ1-2,.,TRBV24-1,CATSDLDGYTF,TGTGCCACCAGTGACTTAGATGGCTACACCTTC
many,TRBJ1-1,.,TRBV7-9,CASSFSAGENTEAFF,TGTGCCAGCAGCTTCAGCGCAGGGGAGAACACTGAAGCTTTCTTT
many,TRBJ2-1,.,TRBV24-1,CATSDESGYNEQFF,TGTGCCACCAGTGATGAATCGGGCTACAATGAGCAGTTCTTC
many,TRBJ2-2,.,TRBV20-1,CSASPRDRFSGTGELFF,TGCAGTGCATCCCCCCGGGACCGATTTAGCGGCACCGGGGAGCTGTTTTTT
.,TRBJ1-5,.,TRBV12-3/TRBV12-4,CASSYGVPSGNQPQHF,TGTGCCAGCAGTTACGGGGTCCCATCGGGCAATCAGCCCCAGCATTTT
many,TRBJ2-6,.,TRBV7-9,CASSLAETGAGANVLTF,TGTGCCAGCAGCTTAGCGGAGACCGGGGCCGGGGCCAACGTCCTGACTTTC
few,TRBJ1-1,.,TRBV7-7,CASSLSPGDTEAFF,TGTGCTAGCAGCTTATCCCCGGGCGACACTGAAGCTTTCTTT
many,TRBJ1-1,.,TRBV11-2,CASSPRDGVSEAFF,TGTGCCAGCAGCCCCCGGGACGGAGTATCTGAAGCTTTCTTT
many,TRBJ2-7,.,TRBV5-1,CASSYDRRAYEQYF,TGCGCCAGCAGCTACGACAGGAGAGCCTACGAGCAGTACTTC
few,TRBJ2-5,.,TRBV7-7,CASSLGDVQETQYF,TGTGCTAGCAGCTTAGGGGACGTCCAAGAGACCCAGTACTTC
.,TRBJ2-7,.,TRBV4-1,CASSPGPTYEQYF,TGCGCCAGCAGCCCGGGACCGACCTACGAGCAGTACTTC
.,TRBJ1-6,TRBD1,TRBV27,CASSLVRGGNSPLHF,TGTGCCAGCAGTCTCGTCAGGGGGGGAAATTCACCCCTCCACTTT
.,TRBJ1-1,.,TRBV5-1,CASSPLYLTNTEAFF,TGCGCCAGCAGCCCATTGTACCTTACGAACACTGAAGCTTTCTTT
few,TRBJ2-3,.,TRBV12-5,CASGLWLATDTQYF,TGTGCTAGTGGTTTGTGGTTGGCGACAGATACGCAGTATTTT
.,TRBJ1-1,.,TRBV28,CASSSSGEGRAFF,TGTGCCAGCAGTTCCTCCGGTGAGGGGCGAGCTTTCTTT
few,TRBJ2-7,.,TRBV3-1,CASSAGRSYEQYF,TGTGCCAGCTCCGCCGGTAGATCGTACGAGCAGTACTTC
.,TRBJ2-3,.,TRBV28,CASSLTGTTDTQYF,TGTGCCAGCAGTTTAACGGGGACCACAGATACGCAGTATTTT
.,TRBJ1-1,TRBD1,TRBV10-3,CAISEVTGGTEAFF,TGTGCCATCAGTGAGGTAACAGGGGGGACTGAAGCTTTCTTT
few,TRBJ1-1,TRBD1,TRBV20-1,CSARGDREAFF,TGCAGTGCTAGAGGGGACAGGGAAGCTTTCTTT
.,TRBJ2-7,.,TRBV11-2,CASSLVLENEQYF,TGTGCCAGCAGCTTAGTCCTCGAGAACGAGCAGTACTTC
few,TRBJ1-2,TRBD1,TRBV3-1,CASSQGQGNYGYTF,TGTGCCAGCAGCCAAGGACAGGGCAACTATGGCTACACCTTC
many,TRBJ2-7,TRBD1,TRBV29-1,CSVGDRTYEQYF,TGCAGCGTAGGGGACAGGACCTACGAGCAGTACTTC
.,TRBJ1-1,.,TRBV6-2/TRBV6-3,CASSYKRAAEAFF,TGTGCCAGCAGTTACAAAAGGGCGGCTGAAGCTTTCTTT
.,TRBJ1-5,.,TRBV19,CASSPSGIYGNQPQHF,TGTGCCAGTAGCCCCTCAGGTATCTACGGCAATCAGCCCCAGCATTTT
few,TRBJ1-1,TRBD1,TRBV2,CASRGTENTEAFF,TGTGCCAGCAGGGGGACAGAGAACACTGAAGCTTTCTTT
many,TRBJ2-7,TRBD2,TRBV6-6,CASSYRLAGEGEQYF,TGTGCCAGCAGTTACCGACTAGCGGGCGAAGGGGAGCAGTACTTC
.,TRBJ2-2,.,TRBV29-1,CSVEKGQNTGELFF,TGCAGCGTTGAAAAGGGACAGAACACCGGGGAGCTGTTTTTT
.,TRBJ1-5,.,TRBV7-8,CASSWAGNQPQHF,TGTGCCAGCAGCTGGGCAGGCAATCAGCCCCAGCATTTT
many,TRBJ2-5,.,TRBV7-2,CASSLGGGQETQYF,TGTGCCAGCAGCCTAGGGGGGGGCCAAGAGACCCAGTACTTC
.,TRBJ1-1,.,TRBV4-3,CASSQRGTEAFF,TGCGCCAGCAGCCAGAGGGGGACTGAAGCTTTCTTT
many,TRBJ2-3,TRBD1,TRBV29-1,CSVRQGGTDTQYF,TGCAGCGTTCGACAGGGTGGTACAGATACGCAGTATTTT
many,TRBJ2-1,.,TRBV28,CASSSQDNEQFF,TGTGCCAGCAGTTCCCAAGACAATGAGCAGTTCTTC
many,TRBJ2-1,TRBD2,TRBV6-4,CASSDSSGGADEQFF,TGTGCCAGCAGTGACTCCAGCGGGGGGGCGGATGAGCAGTTCTTC